The entry below describes one T cell receptor (beta chain). This specimen belongs to a study of human T cells and chemical hapten exposure. TCRdb passed the RACE reads through MiXCR, listing each CDR3 protein once. The repertoire holds about 84,000 distinct CDR3 sequences, with about 9.4% as singletons. Germline values: CDR1 SGHAT, CDR2 FQNNGV. The V end lost 1 base, the J end lost 6 bases, and 13 bases lay between the germline ends. The CDR3 has 15 residues. This sample's time point: patch test 2, 6 weeks after DPC sensitization. The treatment was: therapeutic diphenylcyclopropenone sensitization with weekly scalp DPC. The study drew its donors from alopecia patients who were 18 to 70 years old and suitable for DPC.

This specimen was whole blood, taken in connection with sensitization to the hapten diphenylcyclopropenone (DPC). This receptor was identified in a woman between 50 and 59 years old with alopecia areata. Some clones in this sample may be carry-over from other donors' samples. This sequence joins TRBV11-2 and TRBJ1-5; perhaps TRBD1 as D (6 bases). Here the CDR3 reads CASSLVSGGGQPQHF. CDR3 in DNA: TGTGCCAGCAGCTTAGTTTCCGGGGGCGGTCAGCCCCAGCATTTT.